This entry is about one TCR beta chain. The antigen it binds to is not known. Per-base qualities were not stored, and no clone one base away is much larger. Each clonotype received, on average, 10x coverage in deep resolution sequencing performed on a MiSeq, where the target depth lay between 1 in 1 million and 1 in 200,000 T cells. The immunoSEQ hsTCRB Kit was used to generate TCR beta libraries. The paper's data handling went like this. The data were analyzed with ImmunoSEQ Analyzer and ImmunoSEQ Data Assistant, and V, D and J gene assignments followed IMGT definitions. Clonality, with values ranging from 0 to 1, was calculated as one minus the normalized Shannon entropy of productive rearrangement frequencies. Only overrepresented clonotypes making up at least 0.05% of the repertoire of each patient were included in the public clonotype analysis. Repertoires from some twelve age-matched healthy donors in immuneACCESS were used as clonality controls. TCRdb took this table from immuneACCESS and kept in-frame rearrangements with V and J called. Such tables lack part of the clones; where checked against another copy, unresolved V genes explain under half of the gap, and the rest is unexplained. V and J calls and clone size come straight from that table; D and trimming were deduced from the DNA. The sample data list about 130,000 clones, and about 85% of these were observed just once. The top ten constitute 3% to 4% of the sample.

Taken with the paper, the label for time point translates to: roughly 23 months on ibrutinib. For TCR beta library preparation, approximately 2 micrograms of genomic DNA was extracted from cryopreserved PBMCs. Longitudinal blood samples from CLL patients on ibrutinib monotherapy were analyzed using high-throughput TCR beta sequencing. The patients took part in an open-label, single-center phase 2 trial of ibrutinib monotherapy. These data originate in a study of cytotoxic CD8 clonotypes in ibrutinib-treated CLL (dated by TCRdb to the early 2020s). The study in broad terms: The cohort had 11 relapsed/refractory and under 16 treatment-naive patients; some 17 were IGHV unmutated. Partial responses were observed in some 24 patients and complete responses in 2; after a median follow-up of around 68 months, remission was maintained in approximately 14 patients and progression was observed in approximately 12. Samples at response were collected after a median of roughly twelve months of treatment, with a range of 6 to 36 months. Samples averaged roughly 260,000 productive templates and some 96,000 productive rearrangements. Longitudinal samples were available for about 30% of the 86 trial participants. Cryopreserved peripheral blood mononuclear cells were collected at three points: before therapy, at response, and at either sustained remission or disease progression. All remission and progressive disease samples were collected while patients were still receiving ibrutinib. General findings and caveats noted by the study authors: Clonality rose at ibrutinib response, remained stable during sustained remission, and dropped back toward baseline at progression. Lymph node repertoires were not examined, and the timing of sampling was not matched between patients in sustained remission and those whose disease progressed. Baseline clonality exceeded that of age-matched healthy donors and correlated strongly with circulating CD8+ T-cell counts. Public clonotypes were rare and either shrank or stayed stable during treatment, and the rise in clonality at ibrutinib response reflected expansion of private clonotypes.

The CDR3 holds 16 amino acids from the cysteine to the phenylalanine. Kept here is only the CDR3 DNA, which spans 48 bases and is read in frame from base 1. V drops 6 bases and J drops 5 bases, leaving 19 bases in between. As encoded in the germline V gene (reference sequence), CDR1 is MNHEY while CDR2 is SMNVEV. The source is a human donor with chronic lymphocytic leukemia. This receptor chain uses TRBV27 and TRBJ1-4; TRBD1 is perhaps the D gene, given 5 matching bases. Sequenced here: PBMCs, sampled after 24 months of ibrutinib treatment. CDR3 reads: CASSPTRGRTNEKLFF. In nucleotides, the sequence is TGTGCCAGCAGCCCAACTCGGGGCAGAACAAATGAAAAACTGTTTTTT.